This section outlines one T cell receptor (beta chain) sequence together with its context. The sample originates from a study of shared clonotypes between healthy human individuals. This table comes from immunoSEQ multiplex PCR, and its TCRdb copy is limited to in-frame clones, with some not included. The sample has over a million clones, around 76% seen once. CDR1 and CDR2 (germline): MNHNY, SVGAGI (reference sequence). V was pared by 4 bases and J by 1 base, with 3 bases of the junction left unmatched. The CDR3 runs 15 residues. Sample: memory CD4+ T cells sorted from blood. Subset defined: CD45RA-negative fraction. This TCR came from a man between 18 and 35 years old in good health. The chain has TRBV6-6 and TRBJ2-2, with TRBD2 identical over 7 bases. CDR3 loop: CASSSGGRNTGELFF. CDR3 sequence (DNA): TGTGCCAGCAGTTCAGGCGGGAGGAACACCGGGGAGCTGTTTTTT.